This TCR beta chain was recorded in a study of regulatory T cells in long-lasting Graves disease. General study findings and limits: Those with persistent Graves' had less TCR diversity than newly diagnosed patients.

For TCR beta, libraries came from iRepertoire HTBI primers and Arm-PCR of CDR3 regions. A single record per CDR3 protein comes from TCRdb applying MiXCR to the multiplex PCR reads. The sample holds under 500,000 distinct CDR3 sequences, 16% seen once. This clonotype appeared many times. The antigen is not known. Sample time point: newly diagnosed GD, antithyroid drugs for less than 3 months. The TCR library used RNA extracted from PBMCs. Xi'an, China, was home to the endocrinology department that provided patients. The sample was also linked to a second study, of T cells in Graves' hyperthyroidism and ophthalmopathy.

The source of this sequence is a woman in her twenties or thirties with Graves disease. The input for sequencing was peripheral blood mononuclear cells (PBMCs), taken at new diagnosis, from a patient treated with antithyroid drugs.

The chain's CDR3 is CASSLSARRGNQPQHF. CDR3 nucleotides: TGTGCCAGCAGTTTATCCGCCAGGCGCGGCAATCAGCCCCAGCATTTT. The chain recombines TRBV28 with TRBJ1-5, with D unresolved. This CDR3 is built from 16 residues. V was cut by 1 base and J by 2 bases, with 12 bases left in between. Germline CDR1 is MDHEN and CDR2 is SYDVKM.